The 28 T cell receptor beta chains reported below all come from one sample, sequenced in a study of T cell changes during pregnancy in multiple sclerosis. The repertoire was sequenced with immunoSEQ multiplex PCR; TCRdb's copy has only in-frame clones and lacks some. The table lists 100,000 or so clones, 94% of them singletons. This specimen was peripheral blood, taken after pregnancy. These receptors all come from a female donor in good health, enrolled as a control in a pregnancy study.

This sequence joins TRBV11-1 and TRBJ2-7; tentatively, D is TRBD2 (6 bases). This CDR3 is built from 14 residues. Germline V lookup: CDR1 SGHAT, CDR2 FQDESV (reference sequence). The V end was cut by 4 bases, the J end by 3 bases, with 13 bases between. CDR3 in amino acids: CASSWTTRGYEQYF. CDR3 DNA: TGTGCCAGCAGCTGGACTACACGGGGCTACGAGCAGTACTTC.

J is TRBJ2-4 and V is TRBV28; possible D gene TRBD1, 5 bases. This CDR3 has 14 residues. Trimming pared 3 bases from V and 5 bases from J, leaving 11 bases between. The germline V gene has CDR1 MDHEN and CDR2 SYDVKM. CDR3 residues: CASSFRQPQNIQYF. CDR3 DNA sequence: TGTGCCAGCAGTTTTAGACAGCCTCAAAACATTCAGTACTTC.

The chain combines TRBV30 with TRBJ1-4; D uncertain. Germline loops: CDR1 GTSNPN, CDR2 SVGIG (reference sequence). Trimming removed 2 bases from V and 7 bases from J, with 8 bases in between. The length of the CDR3 is 12 residues. This CDR3 is CAWSPLSEKLFF. The CDR3 nucleotides are TGTGCCTGGAGTCCCCTCAGTGAAAAACTGTTTTTT.

The chain couples TRBV6-1 to TRBJ1-1; D gene ambiguous. The CDR3 loop spans 11 amino acids. The V end was cut by 6 bases, the J end by 8 bases, with 10 bases between. Germline CDR1 reads MNHNS; CDR2 reads SASEGT. CDR3 residues: CASSLLREAFF. The CDR3 DNA reads TGTGCCAGCAGCCTCCTGAGGGAAGCTTTCTTT.

The V call is TRBV6-6, the J call TRBJ2-2; TRBD2 matches at 12 bases. The CDR3 spans 15 residues. Germline loops: CDR1 MNHNY, CDR2 SVGAGI (reference sequence). V lost 5 bases, J lost 8 bases, and 6 bases stayed unmatched. The CDR3 region is CASSGLAGSGGELFF. Written as DNA, the CDR3 is TGTGCCAGCAGTGGACTAGCGGGGAGTGGGGGGGAGCTGTTTTTT.

The chain uses TRBV2 and TRBJ1-5; D possibly corresponds to TRBD1 (5 bases). Trimming took 7 bases from V and 3 from J, leaving 10 bases between them. The CDR3 runs to 13 residues. Germline-derived CDR1 and CDR2 are SNHLY and FYNNEI. This CDR3 reads CASNLDTNQPQHF. CDR3 nucleotide sequence: TGTGCCAGCAACCTGGACACCAATCAGCCCCAGCATTTT. The variable domain in full, completed from reference TRBV2 and TRBJ1-5, reads EPEVTQTPSHQVTQMGQEVILRCVPISNHLYFYWYRQILGQKVEFLVSFYNNEISEKSEIFDDQFSVERPDGSNFTLKIRSTKLEDSAMYFCASNLDTNQPQHFGDGTRLSIL.

The chain couples TRBV5-1 to TRBJ2-5; D is perhaps TRBD1 (6 bases). The CDR3 contains 13 residues. V was pared by 1 base and J by 3 bases, with 7 bases between. Germline CDR1 reads SGHRS; CDR2 reads YFSETQ. CDR3 residues: CASSLRTEETQYF. Here the CDR3 DNA reads TGCGCCAGCAGCTTGAGGACAGAAGAGACCCAGTACTTC.

V usage is TRBV7-8 and J usage is TRBJ1-3, with 9 bases identical to TRBD1. Trimming cost V 7 bases and J 3 bases; bases outside gene matches: 7. Germline lookup yields CDR1 SGHVS and CDR2 FQNEAQ. CDR3 length: 15 amino acids. The DNA for the CDR3 is TGTGCCAGCACCCTCACAGGGGGCATTGGAAACACCATATATTTT. It specifies CASTLTGGIGNTIYF.

The CDR3 nucleotides read TGTGCCACCAGCAGAGGCCGGGACAGGGGTTACAATGAGCAGTTCTTC. Its translation is CATSRGRDRGYNEQFF. The rearrangement joins TRBV15 to TRBJ2-1; 10 bases match TRBD1. The CDR3 contains 16 residues. CDR1 is LNHNV, CDR2 YYDKDF, per germline (reference sequence). V was clipped by 1 base and J by 4 bases; unmatched bases: 4.

The chain is built from TRBV7-2 and TRBJ2-5; TRBD1 aligns across 8 bases. V shed 5 bases, J shed 5 bases, and the junction held 10 bases outside the gene matches. The CDR3 has 15 amino acids. Germline-derived CDR1 and CDR2 are SGHTA and FQGNSA. In DNA form, the CDR3 reads TGTGCCAGCAGCATAGGACAGGGCTTGGGGGAGACCCAGTACTTC. As protein: CASSIGQGLGETQYF.

The chain couples TRBV28 to TRBJ2-5; 7 nucleotides match TRBD1. V lost 5 bases and J lost 1; bases outside the gene matches: 4. CDR1 is MDHEN and CDR2 is SYDVKM in the germline V gene. The CDR3 extends over 14 amino acids. As DNA, the CDR3 is TGTGCCAGCAGTCCCGGGACAGTCCAAGAGACCCAGTACTTC. Protein sequence: CASSPGTVQETQYF.

This chain connects TRBV6-1 to TRBJ2-7; 7 bases align to TRBD1. Germline CDR1 and CDR2: MNHNS and SASEGT. V shed 10 bases and J 0 bases; nucleotides not matched to a gene: 9. The CDR3 runs to 14 residues. The CDR3 nucleotides are TGTGCCACCAGGGAACAGGGGAGCTCCTACGAGCAGTACTTC. Encoded protein: CATREQGSSYEQYF.

DNA for the CDR3: TGTGCCAGCAGCAGCGGGAGGGTTGAGCAGTTCTTC. It encodes CASSSGRVEQFF. V and J are TRBV6-5 and TRBJ2-1; 10 bases fit TRBD2. Germline values: CDR1 MNHEY, CDR2 SVGAGI. The CDR3 is 12 amino acids. J gave up 9 bases and V 6 bases, and 2 bases lay outside the gene matches.

The J gene is TRBJ1-2, the V gene TRBV28; 8 bases map to TRBD1. With V trimmed by 2 bases and J by 4 bases, 9 bases remained unmatched. Germline V gene lookup returns CDR1 MDHEN and CDR2 SYDVKM. CDR3 length equals 16 residues. The CDR3 protein is CASSLVRAGGIYGYTF. The CDR3 coding sequence is TGTGCCAGCAGTTTAGTAAGAGCAGGGGGCATCTATGGCTACACCTTC.

The chain joins TRBV6-5 to TRBJ2-1, with 11 nucleotides matching TRBD2. The V gene end was trimmed by 6 bases and the J gene end by 4 bases; junction bases not matched to a gene: 5. Germline loops: CDR1 MNHEY, CDR2 SVGAGI. The CDR3 has 15 amino acids. For the CDR3, the DNA is TGTGCCAGCAGGCTAGCGGGAGGACCTTACAATGAGCAGTTCTTC. Residues: CASRLAGGPYNEQFF.

CDR3 DNA: TGCGCCAGCAGCCCGGGACAGGTCTCCTCTGGAAACACCATATATTTT. Amino acids: CASSPGQVSSGNTIYF. The chain combines TRBV4-1 with TRBJ1-3, with 8 bases that match TRBD1. Unmatched junction bases numbered 5, after V lost 4 bases and J lost 0 bases. This CDR3 has 16 amino acids. CDR1 is MGHRA, CDR2 YSYEKL, per germline.

This rearrangement joins TRBV28 to TRBJ1-5; 7 nucleotides align to TRBD1. This CDR3 has 12 residues. J gave up 7 bases and V 7 bases, and 4 bases lay outside the gene matches. Per germline, CDR1 MDHEN and CDR2 SYDVKM. This CDR3 reads CASKPGGQPQHF. The CDR3 DNA follows: TGTGCCAGCAAGCCAGGGGGACAGCCCCAGCATTTT.

This clone has a single count. This chain links TRBV5-1 with TRBJ1-4; D is possibly TRBD1 (6 bases). From germline, CDR1 is SGHRS and CDR2 YFSETQ. V was cut by 4 bases and J by 5 bases, with 15 bases left in between. The CDR3 sequence is 15 residues long. Here the CDR3 reads CASSVQGQSNEKLFF. The DNA of the CDR3 is TGCGCCAGCAGCGTACAAGGACAGAGCAATGAAAAACTGTTTTTT.

The V gene is TRBV7-8, the J gene TRBJ2-7; maybe TRBD2 (6 bases). Germline-derived CDR1 and CDR2 are SGHVS and FQNEAQ. CDR3 length: 16 residues. V lost 5 bases and J 0 bases, leaving 17 bases between the germline ends. In DNA form, the CDR3 reads TGTGCCAGCAGCACCCTCAGCCGGGGGAACTCCTACGAGCAGTACTTC. Residues: CASSTLSRGNSYEQYF.

The chain recombines TRBV28 with TRBJ2-1; D possibly corresponds to TRBD1 (5 bases). V was trimmed by 10 bases and J by 0 bases, leaving 10 bases between them. CDR1 and CDR2 (germline): MDHEN, SYDVKM. The CDR3 has 13 amino acids. The DNA of the CDR3 is TGTGCCATTACAGGACGCTCCTACAATGAGCAGTTCTTC. Translation gives CAITGRSYNEQFF.

This chain uses TRBV9 with TRBJ1-5, with D uncertain. Trimming removed 0 bases from V and 2 bases from J, with 6 bases in between. Germline CDR1 SGDLS, CDR2 YYNGEE. The CDR3 loop spans 14 amino acids. The DNA for the CDR3 is TGTGCCAGCAGCGTAGACGCGGGCAATCAGCCCCAGCATTTT. Residues: CASSVDAGNQPQHF.

This chain connects TRBV4-1 to TRBJ2-7; 12 bases are a match to TRBD2. CDR1 and CDR2 from the germline V gene are MGHRA and YSYEKL. The V and J ends lost 4 bases and 4 bases, in that order; junction bases with no gene match: 5. This CDR3 has 15 amino acids. The CDR3 reads CASSPRLAGVYEQYF. The CDR3 DNA reads TGCGCCAGCAGCCCCCGACTAGCGGGAGTTTACGAGCAGTACTTC.

The chain links TRBV29-1 to TRBJ1-4; D might be TRBD1 (6 bases). Trimming cost V 1 base and J 0 bases, with 6 bases left between them. Per the germline V gene, CDR1 is SQVTM and CDR2 is ANQGSEA. The CDR3 consists of 14 residues. CDR3 loop: CSVEGTATNEKLFF. CDR3 DNA sequence: TGCAGCGTTGAAGGGACAGCAACTAATGAAAAACTGTTTTTT.

The rearrangement links TRBV18 to TRBJ2-1; 10 bases align to TRBD2. This CDR3 has 15 amino acids. The V segment lost 6 bases and the J segment 9 bases; nucleotides outside the gene matches: 11. The germline V gene has CDR1 KGHSH and CDR2 LQKENI. The CDR3 spells CASSQPGTSVGEQFF. The CDR3 DNA sequence: TGTGCCAGCTCCCAACCAGGGACTAGCGTTGGTGAGCAGTTCTTC.

This clone showed up just a few times. The same CDR3 arises from other DNA sequences in this sample as well. The chain is built from TRBV18 and TRBJ1-1; 9 positions agree with TRBD1. The V segment lost 0 bases and the J segment 4 bases; nucleotides outside the gene matches: 3. Germline loops: CDR1 KGHSH, CDR2 LQKENI. The CDR3 contains 15 residues. The CDR3 DNA follows: TGTGCCAGCTCACCACCGGGACAGGGTGTCACTGAAGCTTTCTTT. This sequence encodes CASSPPGQGVTEAFF.

The chain employs TRBV5-6 and TRBJ2-5; 7 positions match TRBD1. CDR3 size: 14 residues. Germline V CDR1 and CDR2: SGHDT, YYEEEE. V lost 0 bases to trimming and J lost 4 bases; unmatched junction nucleotides: 3. In DNA form, the CDR3 reads TGTGCCAGCAGCTTGGGGGCAGGGGGAGAGACCCAGTACTTC. It translates to CASSLGAGGETQYF.

The rearrangement joins TRBV4-1 to TRBJ1-4, with unresolved D. V was cut by 4 bases and J by 7 bases, with 19 bases left in between. Per germline, CDR1 MGHRA and CDR2 YSYEKL. The CDR3 is made up of 16 amino acids. The CDR3 sequence: CASSRHENALGEKLFF. As DNA, the CDR3 is TGCGCCAGCAGCCGACACGAAAACGCCCTGGGTGAAAAACTGTTTTTT.

The chain joins TRBV10-3 to TRBJ2-7, with 11 bases that match TRBD2. The ends lost 4 bases at V and 3 bases at J; junction bases unmatched: 5. Germline CDR1 and CDR2: ENHRY and SYGVKD. This CDR3 is 15 amino acids long. Here the CDR3 DNA reads TGTGCCATCAGTGCTTCTAGCGGGAGGCTCTACGAGCAGTACTTC. This translates into CAISASSGRLYEQYF.